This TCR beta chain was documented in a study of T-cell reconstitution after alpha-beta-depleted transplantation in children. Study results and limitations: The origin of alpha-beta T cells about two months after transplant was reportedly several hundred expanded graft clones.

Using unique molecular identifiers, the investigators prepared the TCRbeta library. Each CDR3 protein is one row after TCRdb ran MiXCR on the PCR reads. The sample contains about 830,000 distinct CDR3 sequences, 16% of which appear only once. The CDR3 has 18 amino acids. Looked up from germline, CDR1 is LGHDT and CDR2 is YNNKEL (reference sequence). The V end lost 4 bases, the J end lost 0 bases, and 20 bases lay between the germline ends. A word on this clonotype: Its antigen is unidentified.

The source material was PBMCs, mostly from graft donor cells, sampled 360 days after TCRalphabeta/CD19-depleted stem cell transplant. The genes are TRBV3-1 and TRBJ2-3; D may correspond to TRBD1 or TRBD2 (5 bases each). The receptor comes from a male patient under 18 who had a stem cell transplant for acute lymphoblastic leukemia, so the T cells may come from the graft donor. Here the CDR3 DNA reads TGTGCCAGCAGCCTCAAGCCCCGGGACCGGTATAGCACAGATACGCAGTATTTT. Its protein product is CASSLKPRDRYSTDTQYF.